The entry below gives a single T cell receptor (beta chain) sequence along with its context. Libraries were prepared by immunoSEQ multiplex PCR; TCRdb keeps only in-frame clonotypes and omits some of them. The sample records 2 million to 3 million clones, over 85% being singletons. These data belong to a study of shared clonotypes between healthy human individuals. The germline gives CDR1 LGHNA, CDR2 YSLEER. Trimming stripped 1 base from V and 0 bases from J, with 14 bases between. The CDR3 sequence is 17 residues long. Sequenced sample: naive CD4+ T cells from PBMCs. The subset here: CD45RA+ positively selected. The receptor was isolated from a man between 18 and 35 years old in good health. Some clones in this sample may be carry-over from other donors' samples. V usage is TRBV4-3 and J usage is TRBJ2-3, with a possible D match to TRBD2 (6 bases). CDR3 in DNA: TGCGCCAGCAGCCAAGTTCCAGCGGGCCTAAGCACAGATACGCAGTATTTT. Translating gives CASSQVPAGLSTDTQYF.